This T cell receptor (beta chain) was captured in a study of cytomegalovirus exposure and HLA in healthy donors. From germline, CDR1 is MNHNS and CDR2 SASEGT. This CDR3 is 15 amino acids long. V lost 7 bases and J 0 bases, leaving 15 bases between the germline ends. Concerning this clone: Its antigen is still unknown.

With 60 Vbeta and 13 Jbeta primers, the PCR was carried out. This table comes from immunoSEQ multiplex PCR, and its TCRdb copy is limited to in-frame clones, with some not included. Of 100,000 to 130,000 clones in the sample, around 73% were seen once. Overall study findings and caveats: TCR association rates varied by HLA locus in a later analysis, with DRB1 highest and HLA-C lowest. Exclusion applied to some V segments, including TRBV6-2 and TRBV6-3, as they were indistinguishable. In a later analysis, productive TCRs from donors in an Asian-associated ancestry cluster reportedly carried fewer N-insertions than the cohort mean.

The clonotype was recovered from a man aged 25 to 40 in good health and CMV-seronegative. The source material was PBMCs. V is TRBV6-1 and J is TRBJ1-2; D call uncertain. This CDR3 is CASTGLGRANYGYTF. CDR3 nucleotide sequence: TGTGCCAGCACCGGTCTAGGGCGGGCTAACTATGGCTACACCTTC.